This T cell receptor (beta chain) was sequenced during a study of T cell responses to AZD1222 COVID-19 vaccine. Study outcomes and limitations: Donors skewed white British and female; clonal diversity was possibly underestimated.

In the case of this clone: The antigen remains unidentified.

Some clones are missing from TCRdb's copy, which holds only in-frame ones; the method was immunoSEQ multiplex PCR. The sample holds roughly 120,000 clones, 88% seen once. The ends lost 5 bases at V and 4 bases at J; junction bases unmatched: 5. CDR1 and CDR2 (germline): LNHDA, SQIVND (reference sequence). This CDR3 spans 13 amino acids. The source material was peripheral blood, sampled on day 0 of MenACWY control vaccination. This chain joins TRBV19 and TRBJ2-7, with 7 positions matching TRBD2. This TCR came from an adult in good health. The CDR3: CASSELAKYEQYF. The DNA for the CDR3 is TGTGCCAGTAGTGAACTAGCGAAGTACGAGCAGTACTTC.